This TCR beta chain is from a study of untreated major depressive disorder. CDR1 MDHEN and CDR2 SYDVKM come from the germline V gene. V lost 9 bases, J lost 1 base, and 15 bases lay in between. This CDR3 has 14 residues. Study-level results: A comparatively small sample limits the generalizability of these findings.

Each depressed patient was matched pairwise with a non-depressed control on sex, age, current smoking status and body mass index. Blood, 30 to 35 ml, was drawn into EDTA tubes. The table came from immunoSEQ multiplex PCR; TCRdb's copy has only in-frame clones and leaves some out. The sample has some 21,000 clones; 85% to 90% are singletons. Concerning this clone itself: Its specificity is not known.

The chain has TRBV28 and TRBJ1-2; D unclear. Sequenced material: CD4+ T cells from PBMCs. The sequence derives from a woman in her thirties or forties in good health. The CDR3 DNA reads TGTGCCAGTCACCGGCAGAGAGGTAACTATGGCTACACCTTC. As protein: CASHRQRGNYGYTF.